This TCR beta chain was captured in a study of T cells in Graves' hyperthyroidism and ophthalmopathy. About the study: Upon initial diagnosis and before any treatment, peripheral blood was collected. Study-wide results and caveats: Through a model of 13 V-J features, ophthalmopathy was separated from stable hyperthyroidism.

Template material for amplifying TCR beta CDR3 regions consisted of RNA transcripts. During a first-round RT-PCR of the TCR CDR3, the HTBI primer set was used. TCRdb recomputed calls from the multiplex PCR reads with MiXCR, one row per CDR3 protein. Here the sample spans about 350,000 distinct CDR3 sequences, approximately 13% being singletons. At least ten counts were recorded for this clonotype. The antigen is undetermined. Active moderate-to-severe ophthalmopathy, Clinical Activity Score at least 3, NOSPECS at least 4, under 3 months' duration. Exclusion criteria comprised uncontrolled infection, other autoimmune disease, pregnancy or lactation. Trimming left V 6 bases short and J 5 bases short, with 13 bases between. The CDR3 has 13 residues.

Material: blood. The chain employs TRBV12-3 or TRBV12-4 and TRBJ1-1; tentative D call: TRBD1 (6 bases). This TCR was sampled from a woman between 40 and 50 years old with Graves' ophthalmopathy. CDR3 in DNA: TGTGCCAGCAGATTTGGGAGGGGGACTGAAGCTTTCTTT. Its protein is CASRFGRGTEAFF.